The present T cell receptor (beta chain) was sequenced within a study of blood T cell repertoires in COVID-19. Study information: Some COVID-19 samples were acute and others convalescent; all came from the United States, Italy and Spain. PBMCs, B-cell-depleted T cells, or T cells provided the cDNA or gDNA that made up the material.

The repertoire was sequenced with immunoSEQ multiplex PCR; TCRdb's copy has only in-frame clones and lacks some. The sample lists 100,000 to 150,000 clones; 85% to 90% were seen once. There are 13 residues in the CDR3. Per the germline V gene, CDR1 is LGHDT and CDR2 is YNNKEL (reference sequence). Losses at the gene ends were 5 bases for V and 4 bases for J; bases not matched to a gene: 1. V usage is TRBV3-1 (or the pseudogene TRBV3-2) and J usage is TRBJ1-2; TRBD1 matches 10 bases. The sequenced material came from peripheral blood. The receptor was isolated from a man in his fifties or sixties with COVID-19, enrolled during active disease. CDR3 sequence: CASSGDRGYGYTF. The CDR3 coding sequence is TGTGCCAGCAGCGGGGACAGGGGCTATGGCTACACCTTC.